One sample yielded the 6 T cell receptor beta chains listed below, sequenced in a study of cytomegalovirus exposure and HLA in healthy donors. Researchers ran the PCR with 60 Vbeta and 13 Jbeta primers. Profiled with immunoSEQ multiplex PCR; TCRdb holds only in-frame clones, not every one. In the table there are around 200,000 clones, 82% of which are singletons. Sequenced: PBMCs. These receptors all come from a middle-aged man in good health and CMV-seropositive.

CDR3 residues: CASSKGLGEQFF. DNA for the CDR3: TGTGCCAGCAGTAAGGGACTAGGTGAGCAGTTCTTC. The chain links TRBV6-5 to TRBJ2-1, with 8 bases identical to TRBD2. The CDR3 totals 12 residues. CDR1 MNHEY and CDR2 SVGAGI come from the germline V gene. V lost 5 bases and J lost 9; bases outside the gene matches: 3.

CDR3 bases: TGTGCCAGCTCACCCCCCGGGACAGAGAGCACAGATACGCAGTATTTT. Protein product: CASSPPGTESTDTQYF. The rearrangement links TRBV18 to TRBJ2-3; TRBD1 aligns across 7 bases. The CDR3 spans 16 residues. Germline V gives CDR1 KGHSH, CDR2 LQKENI. V trimming: 3 bases; J trimming: 0 bases; junction bases outside the gene matches: 6.

V is TRBV6-1 and J is TRBJ2-7, with 9 bases identical to TRBD1. Germline V gene sequence: CDR1 MNHNS, CDR2 SASEGT. V lost 2 bases, J lost 2 bases, and 7 bases stayed unmatched. The CDR3 covers 16 residues. CDR3 sequence (DNA): TGTGCCAGCAGTGAACAAGGGACAGGGCAAGCCTACGAGCAGTACGTC. This translates into CASSEQGTGQAYEQYV.

The chain has TRBV7-7 and TRBJ2-1; the match to TRBD2 covers 12 bases. CDR1 and CDR2 (germline): SSHAT, FNYEAQ (reference sequence). Trimming took 5 bases from V and 4 from J; bases not matched to a gene: 3. The CDR3 runs to 15 residues. In DNA form, the CDR3 reads TGTGCCAGCAGCACGCTAGCGGGAGGGTACAATGAGCAGTTCTTC. It is translated as CASSTLAGGYNEQFF.

J is TRBJ1-1 and V is TRBV4-2; 7 positions match TRBD1. The CDR3 is 15 residues long. Germline CDR1 reads LGHNA; CDR2 reads YNFKEQ. V shed 1 base, J shed 3 bases, and the junction held 5 bases outside the gene matches. The CDR3 region is CASSQVDRVDTEAFF. CDR3 sequence (DNA): TGTGCCAGCAGCCAAGTCGACAGGGTGGACACTGAAGCTTTCTTT.

Note on this clone: Other DNA variants within this sample encode the same CDR3. The gene calls are TRBV7-9 and TRBJ2-3; 10 positions agree with TRBD2. Germline lookup yields CDR1 SEHNR and CDR2 FQNEAQ (reference sequence). The CDR3 has 16 amino acids. The V gene end was trimmed by 3 bases and the J gene end by 1 base; junction bases not matched to a gene: 4. CDR3 in DNA: TGTGCCAGCAGCTTGGGCCTAGCGGGAGGCACAGATACGCAGTATTTT. Translated, it gives CASSLGLAGGTDTQYF.